Presented here are 24 T cell receptor beta chains from one specimen sequenced in a study of somatic mutations in cytotoxic T cells in rheumatoid arthritis. The table came from immunoSEQ multiplex PCR; TCRdb's copy has only in-frame clones and leaves some out. The sample has approximately 8,200 clones, around 75% seen once. What was sequenced was CD8+ T cells sorted from blood. These receptors came from an adult with rheumatoid arthritis.

This clone has only one observation. The chain has TRBV4-1 and TRBJ2-4; maybe TRBD2 (5 bases). Trimming pared 5 bases from V and 3 bases from J, leaving 11 bases between. The germline CDR1 and CDR2 sequences are MGHRA and YSYEKL. The length of the CDR3 is 14 residues. CDR3: CASSKGEGKNIQYF. The CDR3 DNA follows: TGCGCCAGCAGCAAAGGAGAGGGCAAAAACATTCAGTACTTC.

The chain uses TRBV19 and TRBJ2-7, with 7 bases fitting TRBD1. V lost 5 bases and J lost 2; bases outside the gene matches: 6. Germline V gene data show CDR1 as LNHDA and CDR2 as SQIVND (reference sequence). The CDR3 is 14 residues long. The CDR3 is CASSFAGGPYEQYF. As DNA, the CDR3 is TGTGCCAGTAGTTTTGCAGGGGGACCCTACGAGCAGTACTTC.

The V and J genes are TRBV28 and TRBJ2-1; possible D gene TRBD1, 5 bases. V shed 5 bases and J shed 7 bases, with 9 bases lying between them. Germline-derived CDR1 and CDR2 are MDHEN and SYDVKM. The CDR3 runs 12 residues. The CDR3 DNA reads as TGTGCCAGCAGTACTACAGGAAATGAGCAGTTCTTC. Translating it yields CASSTTGNEQFF.

The chain carries TRBV2 and TRBJ2-7, with 7 bases matching TRBD2. With 7 bases clipped from V and 7 bases from J, the junction kept 13 bases outside the gene matches. In germline, CDR1 is SNHLY, CDR2 FYNNEI. The CDR3 spans 14 residues. The CDR3 is CASNVAGPKGEQYF. CDR3 sequence (DNA): TGTGCCAGCAACGTAGCGGGCCCTAAGGGGGAGCAGTACTTC.

V and J are TRBV13 and TRBJ2-7, with TRBD2 matching 7 bases. The CDR3 length is 14 residues. The ends lost 0 bases at V and 6 bases at J; junction bases unmatched: 5. Per germline, CDR1 PRHDT and CDR2 FYEKMQ (reference sequence). DNA for the CDR3: TGTGCCAGCAGCTTAGGGGGGGAGCGGGGCGAGCAGTACTTC. Translating it yields CASSLGGERGEQYF.

This clone turned up a few times. The genes are TRBV4-1 and TRBJ1-4; 8 positions match TRBD1. The CDR3 is 15 amino acids. Germline V gene data show CDR1 as MGHRA and CDR2 as YSYEKL. V trimming: 0 bases; J trimming: 6 bases; junction bases outside the gene matches: 3. CDR3 sequence reads: CASSQEGRGHEKLFF. The CDR3 DNA reads TGCGCCAGCAGCCAAGAAGGCAGGGGGCATGAAAAACTGTTTTTT.

The chain has TRBV7-8 and TRBJ1-5; no clear D. CDR3 length: 13 residues. V was shortened by 1 base and J by 7 bases, with 8 bases between the two germline ends. CDR1 SGHVS and CDR2 FQNEAQ come from the germline V gene. The CDR3 DNA follows: TGTGCCAGCAGCTTAGGCCTTGGGCAGCCCCAGCATTTT. It yields the protein CASSLGLGQPQHF.

The chain joins TRBV15 to TRBJ1-4; D gene uncertain. Trimming removed 1 base from V and 0 bases from J, with 3 bases in between. CDR3 length equals 14 residues. CDR1 LNHNV and CDR2 YYDKDF come from the germline V gene (reference sequence). CDR3 residues: CATSRVATNEKLFF. CDR3 DNA sequence: TGTGCCACCAGCAGAGTTGCAACTAATGAAAAACTGTTTTTT.

The chain employs TRBV6-5 and TRBJ2-1; the match to TRBD1 covers 8 bases. The CDR3 spans 15 residues. The V gene end was trimmed by 0 bases and the J gene end by 4 bases; junction bases not matched to a gene: 2. Germline CDR1 MNHEY, CDR2 SVGAGI. The CDR3 coding sequence is TGTGCCAGCAGTTACTCGGGACAGGCTTACAATGAGCAGTTCTTC. It encodes CASSYSGQAYNEQFF.

V and J are TRBV4-2 and TRBJ2-6; no clear D. Germline lookup yields CDR1 LGHNA and CDR2 YNFKEQ. Trimming shortened V by 4 bases and J by 2 bases, and 9 bases separated the two germline ends. This CDR3 spans 15 amino acids. The CDR3 loop reads CASSLTQAGANVLTF. The CDR3 coding sequence is TGTGCCAGCAGCCTGACGCAGGCTGGGGCCAACGTCCTGACTTTC.

This chain links TRBV28 with TRBJ2-2; D remains unclear. The CDR3 contains 13 residues. From germline, CDR1 is MDHEN and CDR2 SYDVKM. With 1 base removed from V and 4 bases from J, the gap between germline ends came to 4 bases. CDR3 nucleotides: TGTGCCAGCAGTTTATTTGGCACCGGGGAGCTGTTTTTT. Translation gives CASSLFGTGELFF. Variable domain in full (rest from reference TRBV28 and TRBJ2-2): DVKVTQSSRYLVKRTGEKVFLECVQDMDHENMFWYRQDPGLGLRLIYFSYDVKMKEKGDIPEGYSVSREKKERFSLILESASTNQTSMYLCASSLFGTGELFFGEGSRLTVL.

A remark on this clone: Germline is not matched at one junction end, which may reflect a read error. The rearrangement joins TRBV29-1 to TRBJ2-5; tentative D call: TRBD2 (6 bases). Germline loops: CDR1 SQVTM, CDR2 ANQGSEA. The CDR3 has 16 amino acids. The CDR3 here is CSVEDLTRDSQQTQYF. For the CDR3, the DNA is TGCAGCGTTGAAGACCTAACTCGGGACTCCCAACAGACCCAGTACTTC.

This chain connects TRBV5-1 to TRBJ2-7; 8 positions match TRBD2. Germline V gene lookup returns CDR1 SGHRS and CDR2 YFSETQ. The V gene end was trimmed by 0 bases and the J gene end by 7 bases; junction bases not matched to a gene: 9. The CDR3 totals 15 residues. The CDR3 sequence is CASSLASGGLQEQYF. CDR3 in DNA: TGCGCCAGCAGCTTGGCGAGCGGGGGACTACAGGAGCAGTACTTC.

The J gene is TRBJ2-7, the V gene TRBV9, with TRBD1 matching 9 bases. This CDR3 region has 15 residues. Germline assignment: CDR1 SGDLS and CDR2 YYNGEE. Trimming took 4 bases from V and 3 from J; bases not matched to a gene: 8. The CDR3 bases are TGTGCCAGCAGCCCGGGACAGGGTATTGGCTACGAGCAGTACTTC. The encoded protein is CASSPGQGIGYEQYF.

This chain joins TRBV4-1 and TRBJ1-3; D is unresolved. Germline V lookup: CDR1 MGHRA, CDR2 YSYEKL. Deletions cut 1 base from V and 8 bases from J, with 9 bases between. The CDR3 sequence is 13 residues long. The CDR3 nucleotides are TGCGCCAGCAGCCAAGGGCCCGTGGACACCATATATTTT. It yields the protein CASSQGPVDTIYF.

This rearrangement joins TRBV5-6 to TRBJ2-3; weak D call: TRBD2 (6 bases). Germline values: CDR1 SGHDT, CDR2 YYEEEE. This CDR3 has 14 amino acids. Trimming cost V 5 bases and J 6 bases, with 16 bases left between them. Written as DNA, the CDR3 is TGTGCCAGCAGGGAGGGCGTGGGGAGGGATACGCAGTATTTT. Protein sequence: CASREGVGRDTQYF. Full variable domain (outside the CDR3, taken from reference TRBV5-6 and TRBJ2-3): DAGVTQSPTHLIKTRGQQVTLRCSPKSGHDTVSWYQQALGQGPQFIFQYYEEEERQRGNFPDRFSGHQFPNYSSELNVNALLLGDSALYLCASREGVGRDTQYFGPGTRLTVL.

This rearrangement joins TRBV11-2 to TRBJ2-2; 7 nucleotides align to TRBD2. The V segment lost 3 bases and the J segment 4 bases; nucleotides outside the gene matches: 5. Per the germline V gene, CDR1 is SGHAT and CDR2 is FQNNGV. The CDR3 covers 15 residues. The CDR3 sequence is CASSFSGAVTGELFF. In nucleotides, the CDR3 is TGTGCCAGCAGCTTCAGCGGGGCCGTCACCGGGGAGCTGTTTTTT.

This chain uses TRBV5-1 with TRBJ2-7, with a weak D call TRBD1 (6 bases). The germline gives CDR1 SGHRS, CDR2 YFSETQ. V was cut by 2 bases and J by 5 bases, with 17 bases left in between. The CDR3 runs 15 residues. The chain's CDR3 is CASSFDLGRGNEQYF. The CDR3 nucleotides read TGCGCCAGCAGCTTCGACCTGGGCAGGGGCAACGAGCAGTACTTC.

The gene calls are TRBV5-6 and TRBJ2-1, with D perhaps TRBD1 (5 bases). Trimming pared 4 bases from V and 3 bases from J, leaving 11 bases between. The CDR3 contains 14 residues. Germline V gene sequence: CDR1 SGHDT, CDR2 YYEEEE. CDR3 nucleotides: TGTGCCAGCAGCCCTTTGACAGACTACAATGAGCAGTTCTTC. Protein product: CASSPLTDYNEQFF. The full variable domain, completed using reference TRBV5-6 and TRBJ2-1, is DAGVTQSPTHLIKTRGQQVTLRCSPKSGHDTVSWYQQALGQGPQFIFQYYEEEERQRGNFPDRFSGHQFPNYSSELNVNALLLGDSALYLCASSPLTDYNEQFFGPGTRLTVL.

This chain joins TRBV28 and TRBJ2-7; 7 bases are shared with TRBD1. Germline CDR1 is MDHEN and CDR2 is SYDVKM. Trimming cost V 6 bases and J 0 bases; bases outside gene matches: 5. This CDR3 is 14 amino acids long. The DNA of the CDR3 is TGTGCCAGCAGATTCGGACAGGCCTCCTACGAGCAGTACTTC. It is translated as CASRFGQASYEQYF.

This rearrangement joins TRBV6-1 to TRBJ1-2, with a tentative D call TRBD1 (5 bases). Germline CDR1 reads MNHNS; CDR2 reads SASEGT. There are 14 residues in the CDR3. V was clipped by 2 bases and J by 7 bases, with 14 bases between them. CDR3 in DNA: TGTGCCAGCAGTGAAAGATCGAGAGGGGTTGGCTACACCTTC. Protein sequence: CASSERSRGVGYTF.

The chain combines TRBV2 with TRBJ1-2; the D gene is possibly TRBD1 (6 bases). Trimming stripped 4 bases from V and 6 bases from J, with 12 bases between. Germline V gives CDR1 SNHLY, CDR2 FYNNEI. This CDR3 region has 13 residues. CDR3 protein: CASSVQGIHGYTF. CDR3 sequence (DNA): TGTGCCAGCAGTGTCCAGGGGATCCATGGCTACACCTTC.

The rearrangement joins TRBV4-1 to TRBJ1-1; D is possibly TRBD1 (5 bases). CDR1 is MGHRA, CDR2 YSYEKL, per germline. The CDR3 consists of 15 residues. The germline V and J ends were trimmed by 4 bases and 1 base, with 13 bases remaining between them. The CDR3 bases are TGCGCCAGCAGCCCCGTCGGGACCGCGAACACTGAAGCTTTCTTT. This gives the protein CASSPVGTANTEAFF.

The V call is TRBV6-1, the J call TRBJ1-5; a possible D gene is TRBD1 (5 bases). Trimming removed 1 base at V and 6 bases at J, with 10 bases between. The germline gives CDR1 MNHNS, CDR2 SASEGT. This CDR3 spans 14 amino acids. DNA of the CDR3: TGTGCCAGCAGTGAAGGCAGGGAGGCTCAGCCCCAGCATTTT. The encoded protein is CASSEGREAQPQHF.